This TCR beta chain was captured in a study of T cell changes during pregnancy in multiple sclerosis (dated by TCRdb to about 2019). Looking at the study overall: In women with multiple sclerosis, the researchers looked at how the T cell repertoire shifted as pregnancy progressed.

V lost 5 bases and J lost 5 bases; the stretch between them is 16 bases long. For CDR1 and CDR2, the germline V gene lists MDHEN and SYDVKM. Inclusive of the bounding cysteine and phenylalanine, the CDR3 is 15 residues long. Of the read, only the CDR3 DNA is kept; its 45 bases are in frame from base 1. Library prep was done by the immunoSEQ multiplex PCR assay. TCRdb's version of the immuneACCESS table is confined to in-frame rearrangements and falls short of the full clone set. An unresolved V gene accounts for under half of the shortfall where checked; the remainder is of unknown origin. The sample data list about 70,000 clones, and 91% of these were observed just once. 2.3% of the sample is held by the ten biggest clonotypes. Concerning this clone itself: Its binding antigen is unknown. Base qualities are not recorded, but no much larger clone differs from it by a single base.

The sample consisted of peripheral blood, taken in the first trimester of pregnancy. The V and J genes are TRBV28 and TRBJ1-5, with a weak D call of TRBD1 (5 bases match). The source is a female donor with multiple sclerosis, enrolled in a pregnancy study. The DNA sequence follows: TGTGCCAGCAGTGGGGGGAGGGGCAATTATCAGCCCCAGCATTTT. Its protein is CASSGGRGNYQPQHF.